This TCR beta chain was recorded in a study of type 1 regulatory T cells. Study-level background: T-allo10 is a Tr1-enriched, alloantigen-specific CD4 T cell product made in vitro.

The CDR3 is 17 amino acids. Looked up from germline, CDR1 is SGHAT and CDR2 is FQNNGV. Trimming left V 1 base short and J 4 bases short, with 17 bases between. T-allo10 cells from the graft donor were described as anergic, host-alloantigen-specific, and alloantigen-specific suppressors. In regard to this clonotype: Its target is not known.

One entry per CDR3 protein, called by TCRdb with MiXCR from the reads. The sample comprises about 68,000 distinct CDR3 sequences, about three fifths of which are singletons, and 7.6% rests with the top ten. Sequencing was done on a sample of cultured T cells, either the whole culture or a sorted T cell fraction (not recorded which). Subset noted: Tr1-enriched cell product generated in vitro against host alloantigens. The source is a human donor in good health. This chain links TRBV11-2 with TRBJ2-1; tentative D call: TRBD1 (6 bases). CDR3 sequence reads: CASSLVLGQFSYNEQFF. In nucleotides, the CDR3 is TGTGCCAGCAGCTTAGTACTTGGACAGTTCTCATACAATGAGCAGTTCTTC.